This T cell receptor (beta chain) is drawn from a study of blood T cell repertoires in COVID-19 (dated by TCRdb to 2020 to 2022). Background on the whole study: Samples covering the acute and convalescent phases of COVID-19 were provided by collaborators in the United States, Italy and Spain. Where HLA class I and class II types were available, the types were taken from metadata supplied by the sample provider, not from assay-based typing. The repertoires were made available in a free public database intended to serve as a resource for research on the immune response to SARS-CoV-2. The dataset comprised deeply sampled blood TCRbeta repertoires from subjects exposed to, actively infected with, or recovered from COVID-19. Samples came from the ongoing ImmuneRACE study (first 160 participants) plus 1,254 subjects from 6 global collaborators. The material from the prospective study consisted of cDNA or gDNA derived from T cells, B-cell-depleted T cells, or PBMCs. Sample metadata almost always included a de-identified subject ID, COVID-19 status, age in years and sex. Results the study describes overall, beyond this receptor: Clinical and demographic metadata were provided uncurated, with the amount varying by source and participant.

Collaborating institutions collected whole blood in K2EDTA tubes following their own protocols. For TCRbeta analysis, collaborators shipped samples in one of three forms: frozen whole blood, isolated PBMCs, or DNA extracted from either of those sample types. As regards this clone: The specificity of this receptor is unknown. Base-call qualities are not available, and no considerably larger clone is one nucleotide away.

TCRbeta CDR3 regions were amplified from genomic DNA using the immunoSEQ Assay, a bias-controlled multiplex PCR. The study's processing was this. Within the assay, amplification of reference gene primers was used to estimate how many nucleated cells each sample contained. To quantify the absolute abundance of each unique TCRbeta CDR3 rearrangement, sequence reads were collapsed and filtered. For each sample, productive Simpson clonality was calculated by taking the square root of Simpson's diversity index across productive rearrangements. TCRdb retrieved this table from immuneACCESS and kept in-frame rearrangements only. Not all clones are present; in checked studies, unresolved V genes account for under half, and no reason is known for the remainder. The V and J calls and the clone size are those of that table, but D and trimming were determined from the DNA. The sample records just over 90,000 clones, 80% of which are singletons. Under 20% of the sample goes to the ten largest clones.

V ends up 3 bases short and J 7 bases short, with an unmatched junction base count of 6. The CDR3 spans 16 residues, from the cysteine through the phenylalanine. The kept DNA is CDR3 alone, 48 bases in frame from the first base. CDR1 and CDR2, per the germline V gene, are SGHAT and FQNNGV. This TCR came from a human donor in a cohort sampled during active COVID-19. The rearrangement joined TRBV11-2 to TRBJ2-2; 12 junctional bases match TRBD2. Material: peripheral blood. CDR3 protein: CASSFLAGGQVGELFF. The nucleotide sequence reads as follows: TGTGCCAGCAGCTTCCTAGCGGGGGGGCAGGTCGGGGAGCTGTTTTTT. The entire variable domain, with the stretches around the CDR3 drawn from the reference TRBV11-2 and TRBJ2-2 proteins, is EAGVAQSPRYKIIEKRQSVAFWCNPISGHATLYWYQQILGQGPKLLIQFQNNGVVDDSQLPKDRFSAERLKGVDSTLKIQPAKLEDSAVYLCASSFLAGGQVGELFFGEGSRLTVL.